The T cell receptor (beta chain) described here comes from a study of T-cell reconstitution after alpha-beta-depleted transplantation in children (dated by TCRdb to the mid-2010s). Background on the whole study: Using TCR repertoire profiling, the study quantitatively followed how T-cell immune reconstitution unfolded in children after TCRalphabeta/CD19-depleted allogeneic hematopoietic cell transplantation.

The library was prepared using PCR. Sequenced on an Illumina HiSeq 2500. TCR library preparation used molecular barcoding, with unique molecular identifiers applied to normalize quantification of the TCRbeta repertoire. TCRdb itself trimmed the public reads at Q25 with fastp, ran MiXCR and retained productive beta chains. Rows are combined by CDR3 protein, so each entry shows the most common genes and DNA. Here the sample has some 600,000 distinct CDR3 sequences; roughly 13% occur a single time. The ten most abundant clones make up about 2.2% of the sample. For this clonotype: What antigen it recognizes has not been identified. Qualities for individual bases were not recorded, and no much larger clone is one base off.

The sample's treatment or condition label is to be understood as: allogeneic hematopoietic cell transplantation with graft depleted of TCRalphabeta T cells and CD19 B cells. TCRalphabeta/CD19-depleted allogeneic hematopoietic cell grafts were given to the transplant recipients, all of whom were children. The CDR3 has 16 amino acids, counting the end cysteine and phenylalanine. CDR3 DNA is the only sequence kept; it has 48 bases, read in frame from the first base. Taken from the germline V gene, the CDR1 and CDR2 loops are SGHTA and FQGNSA. V loses 5 bases of germline sequence and J loses 5 bases, and the interval between the two ends is 19 bases. Points the paper makes about the study in general: The frequencies of hyperexpanded clones fell over the following months, and after one year, T-cell counts and TCRbeta diversity were mostly attributed to newly produced T cells. The apparently early alphabetaT-cell count recovery about two months after transplant was reportedly dependent on only several hundred rapidly expanded clones derived from non-depleted graft cells. The high TCRbeta diversity at day 60 in some patients was ascribed to recipient T cells and intrathymic progenitors that had survived conditioning.

The starting material was PBMCs, mostly from graft donor cells, obtained 360 days after TCRalphabeta/CD19-depleted stem cell transplant. This sequence uses TRBV7-2 and TRBJ1-5; possibly the D gene is TRBD1, per 6 matching bases. This TCR was sampled from a male patient under 18 who had a stem cell transplant for acute myeloid leukemia, so the T cells may come from the graft donor. This receptor has the CDR3 CASSPTGTLPYQPQHF. The base sequence is TGTGCCAGCAGCCCCACTGGGACACTCCCCTATCAGCCCCAGCATTTT.